This is a list of T cell receptor beta chains from one sample in a study of blood T cell repertoires in COVID-19. Clones were sequenced by immunoSEQ multiplex PCR, and TCRdb holds only the in-frame ones, with some missing. The sample has around 300,000 clones, 80% to 90% seen once. Sequencing input: peripheral blood. Receptors were obtained from a woman aged 25-40 years with active or convalescent COVID-19. CDR3s include the opening cysteine and the closing phenylalanine or tryptophan. The order of the fields is V gene, clone size, J gene, D gene, CDR3 protein, CDR3 DNA. A D gene is named only where the DNA matches it firmly. Only part of the rows carry a size: once, few, many, or a class if the clone is expanded.

>TRBV19|.|TRBJ1-2|.
CASLRAWGDYGYTF
TGTGCCAGTCTCCGGGCTTGGGGCGACTATGGCTACACCTTC
>TRBV27|.|TRBJ1-2|TRBD1
CASSPRDRGFYGYTF
TGTGCCAGCAGTCCCCGGGACAGGGGTTTCTATGGCTACACCTTC
>TRBV11-1|.|TRBJ1-1|.
CASSFEGTNTEAFF
TGTGCCAGCAGCTTCGAGGGTACGAACACTGAAGCTTTCTTT
>TRBV10-3|.|TRBJ1-1|.
CAISQGQPRNTEAFF
TGTGCCATCAGTCAGGGGCAGCCGAGGAACACTGAAGCTTTCTTT
>TRBV30|.|TRBJ2-1|TRBD2
CAWSVRSGDNEQFF
TGTGCCTGGAGTGTACGAAGCGGGGACAATGAGCAGTTCTTC
>TRBV28|once|TRBJ2-7|.
CASSSRFEQYF
TGTGCCAGCAGTTCCCGTTTCGAGCAGTACTTC
>TRBV11-2|.|TRBJ2-3|TRBD2
CASSLGTSYTDTQYF
TGTGCCAGCAGCTTAGGGACTAGCTACACAGATACGCAGTATTTT
>TRBV30|.|TRBJ1-6|TRBD1
CAWSHDRGRISPLHF
TGTGCCTGGAGCCATGACAGGGGGCGAATTTCACCCCTCCACTTT
>TRBV5-1|.|TRBJ2-7|TRBD1
CASSPGTGDYEQYF
TGCGCCAGCAGCCCCGGGACAGGAGACTACGAGCAGTACTTC
>TRBV10-3|.|TRBJ1-1|TRBD1
CAISPSGTAEAFF
TGTGCCATCAGTCCCTCTGGGACAGCTGAAGCTTTCTTT
>TRBV19|.|TRBJ1-1|.
CASSSPGLSMNTEAFF
TGTGCCAGTAGTTCCCCAGGGTTAAGCATGAACACTGAAGCTTTCTTT
>TRBV7-2|few|TRBJ1-5|.
CASSLEPGGNQPQHF
TGTGCCAGCAGCTTGGAACCCGGGGGGAACCAGCCCCAGCATTTT
>TRBV20-1|.|TRBJ2-5|.
CSARVKTQYF
TGCAGTGCTAGAGTCAAGACCCAGTACTTC
>TRBV11-2|.|TRBJ2-1|.
CASSLRDASASYNEQFF
TGTGCCAGCAGCTTGAGGGACGCTAGCGCGTCCTACAATGAGCAGTTCTTC
>TRBV19|.|TRBJ1-2|TRBD1
CASTQYRGAKVNGGYTF
TGTGCCAGTACCCAATACAGGGGGGCGAAGGTAAATGGTGGCTACACCTTC
>TRBV19|.|TRBJ1-2|TRBD1
CASSTDRRNYGYTF
TGTGCCAGTAGTACGGACAGGCGTAACTATGGCTACACCTTC
>TRBV6-6|.|TRBJ1-2|TRBD1
CASSYGSGTGNYGYTF
TGTGCCAGCAGTTACGGCTCCGGGACAGGGAACTATGGCTACACCTTC
>TRBV5-1|.|TRBJ2-5|TRBD1
CASSSWGQGARETQYF
TGCGCCAGCAGCTCCTGGGGACAGGGGGCGCGGGAGACCCAGTACTTC
>TRBV7-6|.|TRBJ2-3|TRBD2
CASSLRRGSATDTQYF
TGTGCCAGCAGCTTAAGGCGCGGGAGTGCCACAGATACGCAGTATTTT
>TRBV27|.|TRBJ2-5|TRBD1
CASSSPGQGKETQYF
TGTGCCAGCAGTTCCCCGGGACAGGGGAAAGAGACCCAGTACTTC
>TRBV7-8|few|TRBJ2-7|.
CASSETRDFSYEQYF
TGTGCCAGCAGCGAGACTAGGGATTTTTCCTACGAGCAGTACTTC
>TRBV7-2|.|TRBJ2-3|.
CASSSQFPDTQYF
TGTGCCAGCAGCTCCCAATTCCCCGATACGCAGTATTTT
>TRBV28|.|TRBJ1-1|.
CASSLGGVGTEAFF
TGTGCCAGCAGTTTAGGGGGGGTAGGCACTGAAGCTTTCTTT
>TRBV28|.|TRBJ2-1|TRBD2
CASSLRTSGLLYNEQFF
TGTGCCAGCAGTTTACGTACTAGCGGACTACTATACAATGAGCAGTTCTTC
>TRBV19|.|TRBJ2-2|TRBD2
CASSSRGLAGTRGELFF
TGTGCCAGTAGTTCTCGGGGACTAGCGGGAACCCGGGGGGAGCTGTTTTTT
>TRBV5-5|.|TRBJ1-5|TRBD1
CASSQQGNQPQHF
TGTGCCAGCAGCCAACAGGGGAATCAGCCCCAGCATTTT
>TRBV30|.|TRBJ2-1|TRBD1
CALDPRQGDEQFF
TGTGCCTTGGACCCCCGTCAGGGGGATGAGCAGTTCTTC
>TRBV6-5|.|TRBJ1-1|TRBD1
CASSYRGTGSTEAFF
TGTGCCAGCAGTTATAGGGGGACAGGGTCCACTGAAGCTTTCTTT
>TRBV27|.|TRBJ2-2|TRBD2
CASSSGGVGELFF
TGTGCCAGCAGTAGCGGGGGGGTCGGGGAGCTGTTTTTT
>TRBV5-4|.|TRBJ2-1|TRBD2
CASSPGGGGKNEQFF
TGTGCCAGCAGCCCGGGGGGTGGCGGGAAGAATGAGCAGTTCTTC
>TRBV9|.|TRBJ1-1|TRBD1
CASSGSRDRGDTEAFF
TGTGCCAGCAGCGGGTCCCGGGACAGGGGCGACACTGAAGCTTTCTTT
>TRBV25-1|.|TRBJ1-2|TRBD1
CAKGGQGCGYTF
TGTGCCAAGGGAGGACAGGGGTGTGGCTACACCTTC
>TRBV6-1|.|TRBJ1-5|.
CASSALIGTNGNQPQHF
TGTGCCAGCAGTGCTCTAATCGGGACAAACGGCAATCAGCCCCAGCATTTT
>TRBV9|.|TRBJ1-6|.
CASSGRPGSNSPLHF
TGTGCCAGCAGCGGGCGACCGGGGTCTAATTCACCCCTCCACTTT
>TRBV6-2/TRBV6-3|.|TRBJ1-3|.
CASSYSTGTPSGSGNTIYF
TGTGCCAGCAGTTACTCCACCGGGACTCCCTCAGGCTCTGGAAACACCATATATTTT
>TRBV19|.|TRBJ1-1|.
CASSMGRKNTEAFF
TGTGCCAGTAGTATGGGCAGGAAGAACACTGAAGCTTTCTTT
>TRBV14|.|TRBJ2-1|.
CASSVGTLSSSYNEQFF
TGTGCCAGCAGCGTCGGGACTCTTTCGAGCTCCTACAATGAGCAGTTCTTC
>TRBV11-3|.|TRBJ2-1|.
CASSLRGGVNNEQFF
TGTGCCAGCAGCTTAAGGGGCGGGGTTAACAATGAGCAGTTCTTC
>TRBV19|few|TRBJ1-5|.
CASSISRGRNQPQHF
TGTGCCAGTAGTATAAGTCGAGGGAGGAATCAGCCCCAGCATTTT
>TRBV4-3|.|TRBJ2-7|TRBD1
CASSHRQGYEQYF
TGCGCCAGCAGCCATAGACAGGGGTACGAGCAGTACTTC
>TRBV7-2|.|TRBJ2-3|.
CASSSRATTDTQYF
TGTGCCAGCAGCTCCAGGGCTACCACAGATACGCAGTATTTT
>TRBV19|.|TRBJ2-7|TRBD1
CASSLRDRESYEQYF
TGTGCCAGTAGTCTCCGGGACAGGGAGTCCTACGAGCAGTACTTC
>TRBV28|.|TRBJ1-2|.
CASSFLDTPNYGYTF
TGTGCCAGCAGTTTCCTGGACACACCTAACTATGGCTACACCTTC
>TRBV7-9|once|TRBJ2-3|.
CASSLERATDTQYF
TGTGCCAGCAGCTTAGAGCGGGCCACAGATACGCAGTATTTT
>TRBV30|.|TRBJ2-2|.
CAWSAPTGRPHTGELFF
TGTGCCTGGAGTGCCCCGACAGGACGGCCGCACACCGGGGAGCTGTTTTTT
>TRBV11-2|.|TRBJ1-1|.
CASSRHGTEAFF
TGTGCCAGCTCTCGCCACGGCACTGAAGCTTTCTTT
>TRBV9|once|TRBJ2-2|.
CASSAQRGELFF
TGTGCCAGCAGCGCCCAGCGGGGGGAGCTGTTTTTT
>TRBV15|.|TRBJ2-3|TRBD1
CATRRQGSDTQYF
TGTGCCACCCGCCGACAGGGGAGCGATACGCAGTATTTT
>TRBV6-5|.|TRBJ1-1|.
CASSYQNVQGEAFF
TGTGCCAGCAGTTACCAAAATGTCCAGGGTGAAGCTTTCTTT
>TRBV29-1|.|TRBJ2-5|TRBD2
CSHAIGGGIQETQYF
TGCAGCCATGCGATCGGGGGGGGAATCCAAGAGACCCAGTACTTC
>TRBV5-1|.|TRBJ2-3|TRBD2
CATRLAGNTDTQYF
TGCGCCACCCGACTAGCGGGAAACACAGATACGCAGTATTTT
>TRBV5-1|once|TRBJ2-2|.
CASSLHTGELFF
TGCGCCAGCAGCCTTCACACCGGGGAGCTGTTTTTT
>TRBV7-8|.|TRBJ1-5|TRBD1
CASSRGTGGDQPQHF
TGTGCCAGCAGCCGAGGGACAGGGGGCGATCAGCCCCAGCATTTT